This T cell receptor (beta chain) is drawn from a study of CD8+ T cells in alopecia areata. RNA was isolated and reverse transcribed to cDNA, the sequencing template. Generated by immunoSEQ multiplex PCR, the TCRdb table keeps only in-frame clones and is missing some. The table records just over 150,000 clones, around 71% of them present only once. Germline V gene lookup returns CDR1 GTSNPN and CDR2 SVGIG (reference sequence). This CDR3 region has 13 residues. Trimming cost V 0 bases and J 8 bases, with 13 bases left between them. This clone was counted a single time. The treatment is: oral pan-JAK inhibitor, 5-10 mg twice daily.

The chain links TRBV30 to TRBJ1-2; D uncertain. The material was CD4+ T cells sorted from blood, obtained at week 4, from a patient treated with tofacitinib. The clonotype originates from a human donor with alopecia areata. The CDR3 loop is CAWSVNRVGGYTF. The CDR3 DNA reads TGTGCCTGGAGTGTAAACCGGGTGGGGGGCTACACCTTC.